Shown below are 8 T cell receptor beta chains from a single sample sequenced in a study of blood T cell repertoires in COVID-19. The method was immunoSEQ multiplex PCR; TCRdb's version includes in-frame clones alone and lacks a portion of them. Found here are roughly 260,000 clones, around 87% of them singletons; the top ten hold 2% to 3%. Sequenced material: peripheral blood. All receptors derive from a woman in her forties or fifties with acute or convalescent COVID-19.

There are a few counts of this clone. This rearrangement joins TRBV5-1 to TRBJ1-4, with D possibly matching TRBD1 (6 bases). V was pared by 7 bases and J by 0 bases, with 13 bases between. The CDR3 contains 15 residues. Germline V gene data show CDR1 as SGHRS and CDR2 as YFSETQ. For the CDR3, the DNA is TGCGCCAGCTCCCGGACAGCTGCAACTAATGAAAAACTGTTTTTT. It encodes CASSRTAATNEKLFF. The entire variable domain, with the rest obtained from reference TRBV5-1 and TRBJ1-4, is as follows: KAGVTQTPRYLIKTRGQQVTLSCSPISGHRSVSWYQQTPGQGLQFLFEYFSETQRNKGNFPGRFSGRQFSNSRSEMNVSTLELGDSALYLCASSRTAATNEKLFFGSGTQLSVL.

This clone showed up just once. The rearrangement links TRBV5-1 to TRBJ2-3, with 9 bases aligning to TRBD2. Germline V lookup: CDR1 SGHRS, CDR2 YFSETQ. This CDR3 has 15 residues. J was trimmed by 5 bases and V by 0 bases; bases with no gene match: 4. The CDR3 DNA reads TGCGCCAGCAGCTTGGGACTAGCGGTGAAAGATACGCAGTATTTT. Its translation is CASSLGLAVKDTQYF.

This chain uses TRBV19 with TRBJ2-5; D may be TRBD1 (5 bases). V lost 6 bases to trimming and J lost 2 bases, with 10 bases between them. Per the germline V gene, CDR1 is LNHDA and CDR2 is SQIVND (reference sequence). The length of the CDR3 is 13 residues. The CDR3 reads CASSGQLQETQYF. The CDR3 DNA follows: TGTGCCAGTAGCGGACAACTACAAGAGACCCAGTACTTC.

V usage is TRBV7-3 and J usage is TRBJ2-1; 12 bases are shared with TRBD2. This CDR3 spans 16 amino acids. J lost 10 bases, V lost 1 base, and 8 bases had no gene match. Germline lookup yields CDR1 SGHTA and CDR2 FQGTGA. CDR3 region: CASSLIRGLAGQEQFF. As DNA, the CDR3 is TGTGCCAGCAGCTTAATAAGGGGACTAGCGGGTCAGGAGCAGTTCTTC.

J is TRBJ1-5 and V is TRBV3-1 (or the pseudogene TRBV3-2), with 7 nucleotides matching TRBD1. CDR3 length equals 14 residues. The trim removed 4 bases at V and 10 bases at J, leaving 10 bases unmatched. CDR1 and CDR2 (germline): LGHDT, YNNKEL (reference sequence). The CDR3 region is CASSPRATGTPQHF. CDR3 coding DNA: TGTGCCAGCAGCCCGAGGGCGACAGGGACTCCCCAGCATTTT.

This clone was counted at least ten times. V is TRBV4-1 and J is TRBJ1-2, with TRBD1 as a possible D gene (6 bases). Trimming took 0 bases from V and 4 from J, leaving 15 bases between them. CDR1 and CDR2 from the germline V gene are MGHRA and YSYEKL. CDR3 size: 16 residues. The CDR3 protein is CASSQDGVQGSYGYTF. The CDR3 nucleotides are TGCGCCAGCAGCCAAGATGGGGTACAGGGTAGCTATGGCTACACCTTC.

This chain joins TRBV19 and TRBJ1-1, with D possibly matching TRBD1 (5 bases). The CDR3 is made up of 14 amino acids. The V end lost 7 bases, the J end lost 3 bases, and 15 bases lay between the germline ends. CDR1 and CDR2 from the germline V gene are LNHDA and SQIVND (reference sequence). The CDR3 sequence is CASTGGLEDTEAFF. The CDR3 DNA sequence: TGTGCCAGTACGGGGGGTCTTGAGGACACTGAAGCTTTCTTT.

DNA for the CDR3: TGTGCCTGGAGTGTACGAGACTACAACTACAATGAGCAGTTCTTC. This codes for CAWSVRDYNYNEQFF. This sequence joins TRBV30 and TRBJ2-1; TRBD2 might be the D (5 bases). The V gene's germline CDR1 is GTSNPN and CDR2 SVGIG (reference sequence). This CDR3 contains 15 residues. Trimming took 0 bases from V and 3 from J, leaving 12 bases between them.